The sequence of this TCR beta chain was determined in a study of CD8 T cells in ankylosing spondylitis. Notes on the study in general: Earlier reports found some motif variants in synovial fluid and blood in reactive arthritis. Peripheral blood samples showed relatively rare disease-linked clones, and these clones were CD8+. Ankylosing spondylitis blood appeared to be characterized by a TCR beta motif of several highly homologous variants.

The table lists this clonotype with many counts. Its target is not known. With molecular barcodes, quantitative 5'-RACE was used to make the TCR beta libraries. Each CDR3 protein gets one entry after TCRdb re-called the 5' RACE reads with MiXCR. Here the sample spans under 200,000 distinct CDR3 sequences, roughly 10% being singletons. The TCR comes from a female donor with ankylosing spondylitis or in good health (not recorded which). The material sequenced was blood, either unsorted or a sorted T cell fraction (not recorded which).

This chain's CDR3 is CSVRDRGGNTEAFF. CDR3 in DNA: TGCAGCGTTCGGGACAGGGGAGGGAACACTGAAGCTTTCTTT. The chain combines TRBV29-1 with TRBJ1-1, with 10 bases matching TRBD1. V was clipped by 5 bases and J by 1 base; unmatched bases: 4. Germline-derived CDR1 and CDR2 are SQVTM and ANQGSEA. This CDR3 contains 14 residues.